This T cell receptor (beta chain) was sequenced in a study of T-cell reconstitution after alpha-beta-depleted transplantation in children. J lost 4 bases, V lost 5 bases, and 7 bases had no gene match. CDR1 is MDHEN, CDR2 SYDVKM, per germline. This CDR3 is 15 amino acids long. Broader study findings: Newly produced T cells mostly provided counts and TCRbeta diversity after one year, as hyperexpanded clones declined.

As to this clonotype: What it binds is not known.

Unique molecular identifiers were incorporated during preparation of the TCRbeta library. One entry per CDR3 protein results from TCRdb running MiXCR on the PCR reads. This sample has about 600,000 distinct CDR3 sequences, with approximately 22% found just once. The TCR was taken from a boy in the first two years of life who had a stem cell transplant for acute myeloid leukemia, so the T cells may come from the graft donor. V usage is TRBV28 and J usage is TRBJ1-4; 7 nucleotides align to TRBD1. Sequenced here: PBMCs, mostly from graft donor cells, sampled 360 days after TCRalphabeta/CD19-depleted stem cell transplant. The CDR3 region has the DNA TGTGCCAGCAGTCCGGCCTCAGGGGGTAATGAAAAACTGTTTTTT. It codes for CASSPASGGNEKLFF.